The clone carrying this T cell receptor beta chain has only one observation. The data derive from a study of somatic mutations in cytotoxic T cells in rheumatoid arthritis. TCRdb's table, derived via immunoSEQ multiplex PCR, lists solely in-frame clones and lacks some. The sample holds roughly 20,000 clones, over 60% seen once. The TCR originated in an adult with rheumatoid arthritis. Sequenced input: CD8+ T cells sorted from blood.

CDR3 DNA sequence: TGTGCCAGTAGTATAATCCCGGGACAGGTCCTGTTCTTC. The encoded protein is CASSIIPGQVLFF. The V gene is TRBV19, the J gene TRBJ2-1; the match to TRBD1 covers 8 bases. The CDR3 has 13 residues. Trimming took 2 bases from V and 15 from J; bases not matched to a gene: 9. The germline CDR1 and CDR2 sequences are LNHDA and SQIVND (reference sequence).